This TCR beta chain was sequenced for a study of blood T cell repertoires in COVID-19. Method: immunoSEQ multiplex PCR; TCRdb's copy keeps in-frame clones and lacks some. The sample records nearly 200,000 clones, under 90% being singletons. Trimming removed 0 bases from V and 0 bases from J, with 12 bases in between. The germline V gene encodes CDR1 KGHSH and CDR2 LQKENI. There are 17 residues in the CDR3. The V call is TRBV18, the J call TRBJ2-1; D may be TRBD2 (5 bases). The sequence was collected from a human donor in a cohort sampled during active COVID-19. The sample comprised peripheral blood. CDR3 in amino acids: CASSPPAGWSSYNEQFF. The CDR3 nucleotides read TGTGCCAGCTCACCACCGGCGGGCTGGAGCTCCTACAATGAGCAGTTCTTC.